Presented here are 26 T cell receptor beta chains from one specimen sequenced in a study of PD-1 blockade in classical Hodgkin lymphoma. Profiled with immunoSEQ multiplex PCR; TCRdb holds only in-frame clones, not every one. This sample has roughly 50,000 clones, with 86% found just once. Time point specified: cycle 4 day 1 (C4D1), after five to seven weeks of nivolumab. All the patients suffered relapse after autologous stem cell transplantation, and brentuximab vedotin exposure differed. This specimen was peripheral blood mononuclear cells (PBMCs), taken before the fourth cycle of nivolumab. The source is a human donor with classical Hodgkin lymphoma.

The chain combines TRBV7-9 with TRBJ2-1, with TRBD1 matching over 9 bases. V shed 4 bases and J 10 bases; nucleotides not matched to a gene: 8. Germline CDR1 reads SEHNR; CDR2 reads FQNEAQ (reference sequence). The CDR3 contains 14 residues. This CDR3 is CASSSRRDRVEQFF. The CDR3 nucleotides read TGTGCCAGCAGCTCACGCCGGGACAGGGTAGAGCAGTTCTTC. Looking up the rest from reference TRBV7-9 and TRBJ2-1 gives the full variable domain: DTGVSQNPRHKITKRGQNVTFRCDPISEHNRLYWYRQTLGQGPEFLTYFQNEAQLEKSRLLSDRFSAERPKGSFSTLEIQRTEQGDSAMYLCASSSRRDRVEQFFGPGTRLTVL.

This sequence joins TRBV7-9 and TRBJ2-3; 9 bases map to TRBD2. The germline gives CDR1 SEHNR, CDR2 FQNEAQ (reference sequence). CDR3 length: 17 amino acids. With V trimmed by 3 bases and J by 4 bases, 11 bases remained unmatched. The CDR3 protein is CASSFAVGGGASDTQYF. The CDR3 bases are TGTGCCAGCAGCTTCGCCGTGGGCGGGGGGGCGTCAGATACGCAGTATTTT.

This chain joins TRBV15 and TRBJ2-7; 8 nucleotides align to TRBD2. The CDR3 totals 16 residues. Germline CDR1 reads LNHNV; CDR2 reads YYDKDF (reference sequence). J gave up 3 bases and V 0 bases, and 7 bases lay outside the gene matches. CDR3 nucleotides: TGTGCCACCAGCAGAGATTCCCCGGGAGGGGGCTACGAGCAGTACTTC. The encoded protein is CATSRDSPGGGYEQYF. Together with reference TRBV15 and TRBJ2-7, the CDR3 gives the full variable domain: DAMVIQNPRYQVTQFGKPVTLSCSQTLNHNVMYWYQQKSSQAPKLLFHYYDKDFNNEADTPDNFQSRRPNTSFCFLDIRSPGLGDTAMYLCATSRDSPGGGYEQYFGPGTRLTVT.

The chain uses TRBV4-1 and TRBJ1-6; D is undetermined. The CDR3 sequence is 17 residues long. CDR1 and CDR2 (germline): MGHRA, YSYEKL. V was cut by 6 bases and J by 0 bases, with 15 bases left in between. CDR3 sequence (DNA): TGCGCCAGCAGTCCCCAAGGCAGCAGCTCCTATAATTCACCCCTCCACTTT. It translates to CASSPQGSSSYNSPLHF.

The chain joins TRBV7-2 to TRBJ2-7, with D maybe TRBD1 (5 bases). CDR3 size: 12 residues. Germline V lookup: CDR1 SGHTA, CDR2 FQGNSA. V dropped 5 bases and J dropped 4 bases, with 9 bases sitting between them. The CDR3 here is CASSPTAYEQYF. The DNA for the CDR3 is TGTGCCAGCAGCCCGACAGCATACGAGCAGTACTTC.

This clone turned up a few times. V and J are TRBV19 and TRBJ1-3, with 7 nucleotides matching TRBD1. Germline V gives CDR1 LNHDA, CDR2 SQIVND (reference sequence). Unmatched junction bases numbered 4, after V lost 6 bases and J lost 2 bases. This CDR3 is 14 amino acids long. CDR3 residues: CASSQQGTGNTIYF. In nucleotides, the CDR3 is TGTGCCAGTAGCCAACAGGGGACTGGAAACACCATATATTTT.

In this sample, this clone turned up a few times. This chain joins TRBV6-4 and TRBJ1-5; weak D call: TRBD1 (5 bases). This CDR3 region has 14 residues. Germline values: CDR1 MRHNA, CDR2 SNTAGT. V was clipped by 3 bases and J by 2 bases, with 8 bases between them. CDR3 protein: CASSDIGGNQPQHF. The DNA for the CDR3 is TGTGCCAGCAGTGATATAGGGGGCAATCAGCCCCAGCATTTT.

This rearrangement joins TRBV7-6 to TRBJ1-4; D gene unclear. CDR3 length equals 12 residues. Germline CDR1 is SGHVS and CDR2 is FNYEAQ. The V end was cut by 5 bases, the J end by 8 bases, with 9 bases between. The CDR3 region has the DNA TGTGCCAGCAGCCGCCTCGGGGAAAAACTGTTTTTT. This translates into CASSRLGEKLFF.

The chain combines TRBV7-9 with TRBJ2-3, with 12 positions matching TRBD2. The ends lost 0 bases at V and 1 base at J; junction bases unmatched: 8. The germline V gene has CDR1 SEHNR and CDR2 FQNEAQ (reference sequence). There are 19 residues in the CDR3. This CDR3 is CASSLARLAGGFRTDTQYF. In nucleotides, the CDR3 is TGTGCCAGCAGCTTAGCGCGGCTAGCGGGGGGGTTTCGCACAGATACGCAGTATTTT.

Concerning this clone: Within the sample, other DNA sequences also encode this same CDR3. The CDR3 loop reads CASSPYPSTDTQYF. CDR3 nucleotide sequence: TGTGCCAGCAGTCCCTACCCGAGCACAGATACGCAGTATTTT. The chain employs TRBV27 and TRBJ2-3; D uncertain. Trimming left V 5 bases short and J 0 bases short, with 9 bases between. The CDR3 runs 14 residues. Per the germline V gene, CDR1 is MNHEY and CDR2 is SMNVEV (reference sequence).

The V and J genes are TRBV25-1 and TRBJ2-3; possibly TRBD1 or TRBD2 for D (6 bases each). The V end lost 11 bases, the J end lost 0 bases, and 18 bases lay between the germline ends. The germline V gene has CDR1 MGHDK and CDR2 SYGVNS. The CDR3 extends over 15 amino acids. The CDR3 DNA is TGTGCCGCCAGTGAAGGGGGGAGGAGCACAGATACGCAGTATTTT. Residues: CAASEGGRSTDTQYF. The full variable domain, rest sourced from reference TRBV25-1 and TRBJ2-3, is EADIYQTPRYLVIGTGKKITLECSQTMGHDKMYWYQQDPGMELHLIHYSYGVNSTEKGDLSSESTVSRIRTEHFPLTLESARPSHTSQYLCAASEGGRSTDTQYFGPGTRLTVL.

V usage is TRBV13 and J usage is TRBJ2-7; 11 bases align to TRBD2. The CDR3 length is 15 residues. Per the germline V gene, CDR1 is PRHDT and CDR2 is FYEKMQ (reference sequence). V lost 5 bases, J lost 0 bases, and 3 bases stayed unmatched. The CDR3 protein is CASSHGTSGSYEQYF. CDR3 nucleotide sequence: TGTGCCAGCAGCCACGGGACTAGCGGCTCCTACGAGCAGTACTTC.

The chain combines TRBV9 with TRBJ2-7, with D perhaps matching TRBD1 or TRBD2 (6 bases each). The CDR3 loop spans 15 amino acids. V was pared by 0 bases and J by 3 bases, with 13 bases between. Germline CDR1 SGDLS, CDR2 YYNGEE. In nucleotides, the CDR3 is TGTGCCAGCAGCGTAGGAGGGAAGGGGGGCTACGAGCAGTACTTC. Translated, it gives CASSVGGKGGYEQYF.

This clone ranks as medium-sized. This rearrangement joins TRBV19 to TRBJ1-1; D is undetermined. The CDR3 is 13 residues long. Germline lookup yields CDR1 LNHDA and CDR2 SQIVND (reference sequence). V was trimmed by 6 bases and J by 3 bases, leaving 11 bases between them. The CDR3 bases are TGTGCCAGTAGCAAACCGGGGTACACTGAAGCTTTCTTT. Amino acid sequence: CASSKPGYTEAFF. The complete variable domain, with remaining parts taken from reference TRBV19 and TRBJ1-1, reads DGGITQSPKYLFRKEGQNVTLSCEQNLNHDAMYWYRQDPGQGLRLIYYSQIVNDFQKGDIAEGYSVSREKKESFPLTVTSAQKNPTAFYLCASSKPGYTEAFFGQGTRLTVV.

This chain joins TRBV6-5 and TRBJ1-1, with D possibly TRBD1 on 6 matching bases. This CDR3 is 14 amino acids long. The V end lost 5 bases, the J end lost 0 bases, and 10 bases lay between the germline ends. The germline V gene has CDR1 MNHEY and CDR2 SVGAGI. The CDR3 sequence: CASSDGTLNTEAFF. CDR3 DNA sequence: TGTGCCAGCAGTGACGGGACATTGAACACTGAAGCTTTCTTT.

V is TRBV6-5 and J is TRBJ1-6; D is unresolved. CDR1 and CDR2 (germline): MNHEY, SVGAGI. CDR3 length: 16 amino acids. V lost 2 bases, J lost 7 bases, and 15 bases lay in between. The CDR3, as DNA: TGTGCCAGCAGTTACGCGGCCGGTGGTTTCAATTCACCCCTCCACTTT. Translated, it gives CASSYAAGGFNSPLHF.

This rearrangement joins TRBV13 to TRBJ2-5, with D unresolved. Trimming left V 0 bases short and J 3 bases short, with 11 bases between. From germline, CDR1 is PRHDT and CDR2 FYEKMQ (reference sequence). There are 15 residues in the CDR3. This chain's CDR3 is CASSLGASWEETQYF. The CDR3, as DNA: TGTGCCAGCAGCTTAGGGGCCTCCTGGGAAGAGACCCAGTACTTC.

J is TRBJ2-7 and V is TRBV2; D is undetermined. Deletions cut 5 bases from V and 2 bases from J, with 7 bases between. CDR3 length: 12 amino acids. Looked up from germline, CDR1 is SNHLY and CDR2 is FYNNEI. The DNA for the CDR3 is TGTGCCAGCAGTCCTACCGCCTACGAGCAGTACTTC. This codes for CASSPTAYEQYF.

The V gene is TRBV10-1, the J gene TRBJ2-7, with D perhaps matching TRBD2 (6 bases). The CDR3 covers 14 residues. V lost 2 bases and J 7 bases, leaving 15 bases between the germline ends. In germline, CDR1 is WNHNN, CDR2 SYGVQD (reference sequence). The DNA of the CDR3 is TGCGCCAGCAGTGAGCCGCGGGACGGCCGGGAGCAGTACTTC. This codes for CASSEPRDGREQYF.

The chain has TRBV5-1 and TRBJ2-7, with D possibly matching TRBD1 (5 bases). Germline V lookup: CDR1 SGHRS, CDR2 YFSETQ. V was clipped by 0 bases and J by 1 base, with 8 bases between them. The CDR3 contains 14 residues. Written as DNA, the CDR3 is TGCGCCAGCAGCTTGGTTCACAGGTCCTACGAGCAGTACTTC. It is translated as CASSLVHRSYEQYF.

The V gene is TRBV5-5, the J gene TRBJ2-7; unclear D gene. CDR3 length: 14 amino acids. The germline V and J ends were trimmed by 3 bases and 3 bases, with 13 bases remaining between them. CDR1 is SGHKS and CDR2 is YYEKEE in the germline V gene (reference sequence). CDR3 region: CASSWVIADYEQYF. CDR3 DNA sequence: TGTGCCAGCAGCTGGGTGATAGCAGACTACGAGCAGTACTTC. Full variable domain (remainder filled in from reference TRBV5-5 and TRBJ2-7): DAGVTQSPTHLIKTRGQQVTLRCSPISGHKSVSWYQQVLGQGPQFIFQYYEKEERGRGNFPDRFSARQFPNYSSELNVNALLLGDSALYLCASSWVIADYEQYFGPGTRLTVT.

The chain recombines TRBV7-6 with TRBJ2-1, with 7 bases lining up with TRBD2. CDR1 SGHVS and CDR2 FNYEAQ come from the germline V gene. With V trimmed by 5 bases and J by 5 bases, 9 bases remained unmatched. This CDR3 is 15 amino acids long. The CDR3 coding sequence is TGTGCCAGCAGCAAAGAGGGAGGGAGAAACAATGAGCAGTTCTTC. Translating gives CASSKEGGRNNEQFF.

CDR3 region: CASSWTGTSGYNEQFF. Here the CDR3 DNA reads TGCGCCAGCAGCTGGACTGGGACTAGCGGCTACAATGAGCAGTTCTTC. The V gene is TRBV5-1, the J gene TRBJ2-1, with 11 bases matching TRBD2. The germline V gene has CDR1 SGHRS and CDR2 YFSETQ. Unmatched junction bases numbered 5, after V lost 3 bases and J lost 3 bases. The CDR3 spans 16 residues.

The CDR3 here is CASSARGSGLLYEQYF. In DNA, the CDR3 is TGTGCCAGCAGCGCTAGGGGTTCAGGCCTTCTTTACGAGCAGTACTTC. V usage is TRBV9 and J usage is TRBJ2-7; D perhaps matches TRBD1 (5 bases). The V and J ends lost 3 bases and 4 bases respectively, with 20 bases between them. CDR3 length: 16 residues. Germline assignment: CDR1 SGDLS and CDR2 YYNGEE.

V gene TRBV28 combines with J gene TRBJ2-7; no reliable D call. V was trimmed by 5 bases and J by 6 bases, leaving 26 bases between them. The CDR3 runs to 17 residues. Germline loops: CDR1 MDHEN, CDR2 SYDVKM. The CDR3 region has the DNA TGTGCCAGCAGTCTGACTTCCGAAGGCTCATGGTCGGGCGAGCAGTACTTC. Amino acids: CASSLTSEGSWSGEQYF.

The chain couples TRBV6-4 to TRBJ2-2, with TRBD1 identical over 8 bases. V dropped 5 bases and J dropped 7; count of bases not matched to a gene: 6. This CDR3 has 14 amino acids. Germline V gene data show CDR1 as MRHNA and CDR2 as SNTAGT. CDR3 in DNA: TGTGCCAGCAGTACCAGGGGGCAAGGCGGGGAGCTGTTTTTT. Its protein is CASSTRGQGGELFF.